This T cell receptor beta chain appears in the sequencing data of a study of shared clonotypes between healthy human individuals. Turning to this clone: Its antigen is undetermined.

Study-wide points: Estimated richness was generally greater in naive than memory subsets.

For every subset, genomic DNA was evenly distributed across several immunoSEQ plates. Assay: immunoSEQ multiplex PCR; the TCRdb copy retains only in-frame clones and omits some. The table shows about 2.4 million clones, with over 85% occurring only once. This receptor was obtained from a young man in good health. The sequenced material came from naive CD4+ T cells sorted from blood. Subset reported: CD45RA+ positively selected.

The CDR3 spells CASSLELNDEQYF. CDR3 in DNA: TGTGCCAGCTCACTCGAGCTCAACGACGAGCAGTACTTC. The chain employs TRBV18 and TRBJ2-7; D not certain. Trimming removed 4 bases from V and 5 bases from J, with 12 bases in between. Germline lookup yields CDR1 KGHSH and CDR2 LQKENI. This CDR3 spans 13 amino acids. The variable domain in full, completed from reference TRBV18 and TRBJ2-7, reads NAGVMQNPRHLVRRRGQEARLRCSPMKGHSHVYWYRQLPEEGLKFMVYLQKENIIDESGMPKERFSAEFPKEGPSILRIQQVVRGDSAAYFCASSLELNDEQYFGPGTRLTVT.